One and the same sample provided the 24 T cell receptor beta chains below, sequenced in a study of shared clonotypes between healthy human individuals. Assay used: immunoSEQ multiplex PCR; TCRdb lists only in-frame clones, some missing. The profile shows about 870,000 clones, 80% to 95% of them singletons. Naive CD8 populations comprised CD45RO-negative cells positively selected for CCR7, excluding terminally differentiated effector memory CD45RA+ cells. Sequencing input: naive CD8+ T cells sorted from blood. These receptors originate from a man aged 25-40 years in good health.

This chain uses TRBV4-1 with TRBJ1-1; no definite D call. Trimming took 1 base from V and 1 from J, leaving 16 bases between them. Germline loops: CDR1 MGHRA, CDR2 YSYEKL. The CDR3 is made up of 17 amino acids. In DNA, the CDR3 is TGCGCCAGCAGCCAAGCCACATCAGGACTTACGAACACTGAAGCTTTCTTT. Its protein product is CASSQATSGLTNTEAFF.

The rearrangement links TRBV7-6 to TRBJ2-3; D gene ambiguous. The CDR3 contains 13 residues. The ends were cut back, 0 bases at V and 6 bases at J, with 7 bases in the middle. Looked up from germline, CDR1 is SGHVS and CDR2 is FNYEAQ. DNA for the CDR3: TGTGCCAGCAGCTTAGCCCTTGGGGATACGCAGTATTTT. This translates into CASSLALGDTQYF.

This chain joins TRBV14 and TRBJ1-1; a weak D match, TRBD1 (5 bases). V was cut by 5 bases and J by 1 base, with 23 bases left in between. CDR1 SGHDN and CDR2 FVKESK come from the germline V gene. The CDR3 is 18 residues long. CDR3 sequence (DNA): TGTGCCAGCAGCACGACTGTCTGGACACTTAGGGGGAACACTGAAGCTTTCTTT. Translated: CASSTTVWTLRGNTEAFF.

The gene calls are TRBV5-6 and TRBJ2-2, with D perhaps TRBD1 (5 bases). V lost 4 bases and J 5 bases, leaving 9 bases between the germline ends. The CDR3 runs to 13 residues. The germline V gene has CDR1 SGHDT and CDR2 YYEEEE. The CDR3 nucleotides read TGTGCCAGCAGCATCGACAGTACCGGGGAGCTGTTTTTT. Translation: CASSIDSTGELFF.

The chain links TRBV7-9 to TRBJ2-3; unclear D gene. Deletions cut 3 bases from V and 5 bases from J, with 15 bases between. This CDR3 contains 15 residues. Germline V gives CDR1 SEHNR, CDR2 FQNEAQ (reference sequence). CDR3 sequence: CASSFPGDVEDTQYF. CDR3 nucleotide sequence: TGTGCCAGCAGCTTTCCAGGTGATGTGGAAGATACGCAGTATTTT.

The rearrangement uses TRBV19 and TRBJ2-6, with 10 bases matching TRBD1. Germline trimming cut 5 bases from V and 6 bases from J; bases unmatched to any gene: 10. The CDR3 consists of 17 residues. Germline V lookup: CDR1 LNHDA, CDR2 SQIVND (reference sequence). CDR3 DNA: TGTGCCAGTAGTCAAGGGACAGGGGCGTATTTGGCCAACGTCCTGACTTTC. Residues: CASSQGTGAYLANVLTF.

This clone was recorded once. The chain recombines TRBV5-1 with TRBJ2-2, with D possibly called TRBD1 or TRBD2 (5 bases each). Trimming left V 6 bases short and J 6 bases short, with 18 bases between. The CDR3 length is 15 residues. CDR1 and CDR2 from the germline V gene are SGHRS and YFSETQ. The CDR3 region is CASTGGTTTAGELFF. The DNA for the CDR3 is TGCGCCAGCACCGGTGGGACCACAACCGCCGGGGAGCTGTTTTTT.

This clone was found once. The chain recombines TRBV9 with TRBJ1-4; TRBD1 aligns across 7 bases. With V trimmed by 3 bases and J by 14 bases, 7 bases remained unmatched. Germline-derived CDR1 and CDR2 are SGDLS and YYNGEE. There are 12 residues in the CDR3. As DNA, the CDR3 is TGTGCCAGCAGCGGAGAACCGGGACAGCTGTTTTTT. This gives the protein CASSGEPGQLFF.

The chain couples TRBV29-1 to TRBJ1-2, with D perhaps TRBD1 (5 bases). CDR3 length equals 14 residues. The germline V and J ends were trimmed by 1 base and 10 bases, with 19 bases remaining between them. Germline V gene lookup returns CDR1 SQVTM and CDR2 ANQGSEA. CDR3: CSVEGVGGSTFYTF. As DNA, the CDR3 is TGCAGCGTTGAAGGCGTCGGGGGTAGTACGTTCTACACCTTC. The full variable domain, its missing parts supplied by reference TRBV29-1 and TRBJ1-2, is SAVISQKPSRDICQRGTSLTIQCQVDSQVTMMFWYRQQPGQSLTLIATANQGSEATYESGFVIDKFPISRPNLTFSTLTVSNMSPEDSSIYLCSVEGVGGSTFYTFGSGTRLTVV.

The V call is TRBV18, the J call TRBJ2-1; 7 nucleotides align to TRBD2. The junction had 3 bases not matched to a gene; V was cut back by 2 bases and J by 2 bases. The V gene's germline CDR1 is KGHSH and CDR2 LQKENI. The CDR3 is made up of 15 amino acids. CDR3 sequence: CASSPVAGAYNEQFF. CDR3 nucleotides: TGTGCCAGCTCACCAGTGGCGGGAGCCTACAATGAGCAGTTCTTC.

This rearrangement joins TRBV27 to TRBJ1-5; 9 bases map to TRBD1. This CDR3 is built from 14 residues. Trimming at V came to 4 bases and at J to 5 bases, leaving 3 bases not matched to a gene. Per the germline V gene, CDR1 is MNHEY and CDR2 is SMNVEV (reference sequence). Written as DNA, the CDR3 is TGTGCCAGCAGTTCGGACAGGGGTGATCAGCCCCAGCATTTT. Translation gives CASSSDRGDQPQHF.

The chain has TRBV9 and TRBJ2-1; weak D call: TRBD2 (6 bases). Germline CDR1 and CDR2: SGDLS and YYNGEE. V was cut by 10 bases and J by 7 bases, with 15 bases left in between. There are 12 residues in the CDR3. The CDR3 sequence is CACGEVTNEQFF. The CDR3 DNA is TGTGCCTGCGGGGAGGTCACAAATGAGCAGTTCTTC.

In this sample, this clone turned up once. The chain joins TRBV7-2 to TRBJ2-2, with D uncertain. This CDR3 is built from 16 residues. Germline lookup yields CDR1 SGHTA and CDR2 FQGNSA. V was shortened by 5 bases and J by 1 base, with 14 bases between the two germline ends. The CDR3: CASSPKGVGNTGELFF. The DNA of the CDR3 is TGTGCCAGCAGCCCGAAAGGCGTCGGGAACACCGGGGAGCTGTTTTTT. Full variable domain (outside the CDR3, taken from reference TRBV7-2 and TRBJ2-2): GAGVSQSPSNKVTEKGKDVELRCDPISGHTALYWYRQSLGQGLEFLIYFQGNSAPDKSGLPSDRFSAERTGGSVSTLTIQRTQQEDSAVYLCASSPKGVGNTGELFFGEGSRLTVL.

The V and J genes are TRBV30 and TRBJ1-2; the D gene is possibly TRBD1 (6 bases). The CDR3 is made up of 13 amino acids. Germline CDR1 GTSNPN, CDR2 SVGIG (reference sequence). V was clipped by 4 bases and J by 4 bases, with 13 bases between them. CDR3 sequence (DNA): TGTGCCTGGAACCGGGACACCTCCTATGGCTACACCTTC. Translated, it gives CAWNRDTSYGYTF.

The gene calls are TRBV6-5 and TRBJ1-1, with a possible D match to TRBD1 (6 bases). Trimming shortened V by 5 bases and J by 1 base, and 14 bases separated the two germline ends. This CDR3 contains 15 residues. In germline, CDR1 is MNHEY, CDR2 SVGAGI. The CDR3 loop is CASSTQGRGNTEAFF. The CDR3 DNA reads as TGTGCCAGCAGTACCCAGGGGCGAGGGAACACTGAAGCTTTCTTT.

The chain is built from TRBV7-2 and TRBJ2-1, with 9 bases lining up with TRBD1. Germline V gene data show CDR1 as SGHTA and CDR2 as FQGNSA. V lost 8 bases and J lost 6; bases outside the gene matches: 5. The CDR3 is 13 amino acids. The CDR3 DNA reads as TGTGCCAGCGGAGGGACAGGGAGCAATGAGCAGTTCTTC. Translating it yields CASGGTGSNEQFF.

This clone was counted once. The rearrangement links TRBV2 to TRBJ1-2, with D possibly matching TRBD1 (5 bases). Between the trimmed V and J ends, which lost 4 bases and 10 bases, there was a span of 10 bases. The length of the CDR3 is 11 residues. Germline V gives CDR1 SNHLY, CDR2 FYNNEI. The chain's CDR3 is CASSGGVDYTF. The DNA for the CDR3 is TGTGCCAGCAGTGGGGGGGTGGACTACACCTTC.

This chain uses TRBV10-2 with TRBJ2-7, with 7 bases aligning to TRBD2. This CDR3 is built from 12 residues. The V gene's germline CDR1 is WSHSY and CDR2 SAAADI. The J segment lost 7 bases and the V segment lost 4 bases, leaving 4 bases of the junction unmatched. The CDR3 loop is CASSVGRTEQYF. In DNA, the CDR3 is TGCGCCAGCAGTGTCGGGAGGACGGAGCAGTACTTC.

This clone was detected once. The V gene is TRBV9, the J gene TRBJ2-1, with 9 bases aligning to TRBD2. Germline assignment: CDR1 SGDLS and CDR2 YYNGEE. V shed 2 bases, J shed 4 bases, and the junction held 4 bases outside the gene matches. This CDR3 is built from 15 residues. This CDR3 reads CASSVIAGEYNEQFF. The CDR3 DNA is TGTGCCAGCAGCGTGATAGCGGGAGAGTACAATGAGCAGTTCTTC.

The chain couples TRBV7-5 to TRBJ1-5. TRBV7-5 counts as a pseudogene. CDR3 size: 14 residues. As DNA, the CDR3 is TGTGTCAGAAGCTTCCGGGGAGTCAATCAGCCCCAGCATTTT. Its translation: CVRSFRGVNQPQHF.

This chain links TRBV5-1 with TRBJ2-7, with D perhaps given as TRBD1 or TRBD2 (6 bases each). The length of the CDR3 is 14 residues. V dropped 4 bases and J dropped 2 bases, with 13 bases sitting between them. CDR1 and CDR2 from the germline V gene are SGHRS and YFSETQ. In nucleotides, the CDR3 is TGCGCCAGCAGCCCGGAGGGGGATCCCTACGAGCAGTACTTC. Translating gives CASSPEGDPYEQYF.

This chain uses TRBV6-5 with TRBJ2-1, with TRBD2 identical over 10 bases. This CDR3 region has 15 residues. Trimming at V came to 1 base and at J to 4 bases, leaving 1 base not matched to a gene. CDR1 is MNHEY and CDR2 is SVGAGI in the germline V gene. CDR3 sequence reads: CASSYLAGGYNEQFF. The CDR3 DNA follows: TGTGCCAGCAGTTACTTAGCGGGAGGATACAATGAGCAGTTCTTC.

Concerning this clone itself: Other DNA sequences in this sample translate to the same CDR3. The J gene is TRBJ1-1, the V gene TRBV6-5; D gene uncertain. This CDR3 region has 13 residues. Deletions cut 0 bases from V and 1 base from J, with 3 bases between. Germline V gene data show CDR1 as MNHEY and CDR2 as SVGAGI. Written as DNA, the CDR3 is TGTGCCAGCAGTTACTCGAAGAACACTGAAGCTTTCTTT. This encodes CASSYSKNTEAFF.

For the CDR3, the DNA is TGTGCCAGCAGCCACCCGGGACAGGGGGCGTATGAGCAGTACTTC. Translating gives CASSHPGQGAYEQYF. This chain links TRBV14 with TRBJ2-7; TRBD1 matches 12 bases. V was pared by 3 bases and J by 7 bases, with 7 bases of the junction left unmatched. Germline assignment: CDR1 SGHDN and CDR2 FVKESK. The CDR3 extends over 15 amino acids.